The rows below give T cell receptor beta chains drawn from one sample of a study of T cell responses to AZD1222 COVID-19 vaccine. The table came from immunoSEQ multiplex PCR; TCRdb's copy has only in-frame clones and leaves some out. The data contain 120,000 or so clones, more than 85% of them singletons. The specimen was peripheral blood, collected 28 days after the second AZD1222 dose. The receptors come from an adult who received the AZD1222 COVID-19 vaccine. Both conserved end residues are part of each CDR3. Each record gives: clone size, V gene, D gene, J gene, CDR3 DNA, CDR3 protein. A D gene is named only where the DNA matches it firmly. Clone size is stated in some rows and not others, as once, few, many or a class when expanded.

>NA|TRBV28|NA|TRBJ1-1
TGTGCCAGCAGTGCGGGGTCCATGAACACTGAAGCTTTCTTT
CASSAGSMNTEAFF
>NA|TRBV5-1|NA|TRBJ1-4
TGCGCCAGCAGCTTGGATTCAGGGACTAATGAAAAACTGTTTTTT
CASSLDSGTNEKLFF
>NA|TRBV4-2|TRBD2|TRBJ2-3
TGTGCCAGCAGCCAAGATAGAGCCAGCGGGGGCCAACGCACAGATACGCAGTATTTT
CASSQDRASGGQRTDTQYF
>NA|TRBV19|TRBD2|TRBJ2-2
TGTGCCAGTAGTATTTATAGCGGGGGGGCATCCAGCGGGGAGCTGTTTTTT
CASSIYSGGASSGELFF
>NA|TRBV30|NA|TRBJ1-2
TGTGCCTGGAGTGCCGACAGCAGCTATGGCTACACCTTC
CAWSADSSYGYTF
>NA|TRBV11-3|NA|TRBJ1-1
TGTGCCAGCAGCTTAGAAGCTCAGGGAGGCACTGAAGCTTTCTTT
CASSLEAQGGTEAFF
>NA|TRBV4-1|TRBD1|TRBJ1-3
TGCGCCAGCAGCATGATAGACAGGGTTACGACCTCGGACACCATATATTTT
CASSMIDRVTTSDTIYF
>NA|TRBV6-6|TRBD2|TRBJ2-3
TGTGCCAGCAGCCACAAGGGACTAGCGCGAGATACGCAGTATTTT
CASSHKGLARDTQYF
>NA|TRBV5-5|NA|TRBJ2-7
TGTGCCAGCAGCCAGAACTACGAGCAGTACTTC
CASSQNYEQYF
>many|TRBV4-1|NA|TRBJ1-5
TGCGCCAGCAGCCAAGCGACAGGACCCAATCAGCCCCAGCATTTT
CASSQATGPNQPQHF
>NA|TRBV11-2|NA|TRBJ1-4
TGTGCCAGCAGCTTAGGGCAGGGCCCGCTGTTTTTT
CASSLGQGPLFF
>NA|TRBV6-1|TRBD1|TRBJ1-1
TGTGCCAGCAGTGAGACCGGGACAGGGAGGACTGAAGCTTTCTTT
CASSETGTGRTEAFF
>NA|TRBV18|NA|TRBJ2-7
TGTGCCAGCTCACCTGGACAGTCCTACGAGCAGTACTTC
CASSPGQSYEQYF
>NA|TRBV5-1|TRBD1|TRBJ2-5
TGCGCCAGCAGCCTTGACTCCGGGACAGGGGAGACCCAGTACTTC
CASSLDSGTGETQYF
>NA|TRBV6-1|NA|TRBJ1-5
TGTGCCAGCAGTGAAGAGGGGGGCGCACCCCAGCATTTT
CASSEEGGAPQHF
>once|TRBV3-1/TRBV3-2|NA|TRBJ1-1
TGTGCCAGCAGCCAAACCATAGTAGGAGAGGCTTTCTTT
CASSQTIVGEAFF
>NA|TRBV30|NA|TRBJ1-2
TGTGCCTGGAGTACGACGGCAGCTAACTATGGCTACACCTTC
CAWSTTAANYGYTF
>NA|TRBV6-6|NA|TRBJ1-3
TGTGCCAGCACCAGACAGGTCTCTGGAAACACCATATATTTT
CASTRQVSGNTIYF
>NA|TRBV7-2|NA|TRBJ1-4
TGTGCCAGCAGCTCACTAGCTTCCGGCCCACTGTTTTTT
CASSSLASGPLFF
>NA|TRBV7-9|NA|TRBJ1-5
TGTGCCAGCAGCTTAGAAGGGAGCCAGCCCCAGCATTTT
CASSLEGSQPQHF
>NA|TRBV11-2|NA|TRBJ1-6
TGTGCCAGCAGCTTAGCCCTCGGGACGGGCAATTCACCCCTCCACTTT
CASSLALGTGNSPLHF
>NA|TRBV19|NA|TRBJ2-3
TGTGCCAGTAGTAGAGACAGGACAGATACGCAGTATTTT
CASSRDRTDTQYF
>NA|TRBV5-4|NA|TRBJ2-5
TGTGCCAGCAGCTACTCGTTAAGGTTACCAGAGACCCAGTACTTC
CASSYSLRLPETQYF
>NA|TRBV7-2|NA|TRBJ1-1
TGTGCCAGCAGCCCCCGCGCAGGGTGGGAGGCTTTCTTT
CASSPRAGWEAFF
>NA|TRBV6-5|NA|TRBJ2-3
TGTGCCAGCGGGGCAATGGCTAGCAGGCCGCAGTATTTT
CASGAMASRPQYF
>NA|TRBV5-1|NA|TRBJ1-2
TGCGCCAGCAGCCCACAGGGACGGACGGGATACTATGGCTACACCTTC
CASSPQGRTGYYGYTF
>once|TRBV4-3|NA|TRBJ2-7
TGCGCCAGCAGCCAGGTGGCCCGGGACAACTCCTACGAGCAGTACTTC
CASSQVARDNSYEQYF
>NA|TRBV19|NA|TRBJ2-7
TGTGCCAGTAGTCCGAACAGGGGAGGGGTCCCCTACGAGCAGTACTTC
CASSPNRGGVPYEQYF
>NA|TRBV6-5|TRBD1|TRBJ1-4
TGTGCCAGCAGGAGACAGGGGCTTTATGAAAAACTGTTTTTT
CASRRQGLYEKLFF
>NA|TRBV5-1|TRBD1|TRBJ1-4
TGCGCCAGCAGCTCAATACCGGGACAGGGAGGGGGTGATGAAAAACTGTTTTTT
CASSSIPGQGGGDEKLFF
>NA|TRBV4-3|NA|TRBJ2-5
TGCGCCAGCAGCCAAGATTATGGGGAGACCCAGTACTTC
CASSQDYGETQYF
>NA|TRBV21-1|NA|TRBJ2-7
TGTGCCAGCAGCCCTACTAGGGGACGAGACTCTACCTACGAGCAGTACTTC
CASSPTRGRDSTYEQYF